The rows below give T cell receptor beta chains drawn from one sample of a study of shared clonotypes between healthy human individuals. Produced via immunoSEQ multiplex PCR; TCRdb's table is partial and in-frame only. Altogether millions of clones are present, about 93% being singletons, with the ten largest covering more than 1.5%. Sequenced sample: naive CD8+ T cells from PBMCs. The receptors here all came from a young man in good health. Some clones in this sample may be carry-over from other donors' samples. Both conserved end residues are part of each CDR3. D genes are given only for firm matches. Clone size is stated in some rows and not others, as once, few, many or a class when expanded.

NA NA TRBJ1-4 TRBV30 CAWAGRGGTEKLFF TGTGCCTGGGCTGGACGGGGAGGGACAGAAAAACTGTTTTTT
NA NA TRBJ2-7 TRBV15 CATSRSREFEQYF TGTGCCACCAGCAGATCAAGAGAATTCGAGCAGTACTTC
NA NA TRBJ2-5 TRBV7-6 CASSLGQETQYF TGTGCCAGCAGCTTGGGGCAAGAGACCCAGTACTTC
NA NA TRBJ1-4 TRBV9 CASSVGSTNEKLFF TGTGCCAGCAGCGTAGGATCAACTAATGAAAAACTGTTTTTT
TRBD1 NA TRBJ2-2 TRBV27 CASSPRALTGGPTGELFF TGTGCCAGCAGCCCCCGGGCCCTGACAGGGGGCCCCACCGGGGAGCTGTTTTTT
TRBD2 NA TRBJ2-3 TRBV7-9 CASSLQGLAFPDTQYF TGTGCCAGCAGCTTACAAGGACTAGCGTTCCCAGATACGCAGTATTTT
TRBD1 NA TRBJ1-1 TRBV9 CASSDWTGGETEAFF TGTGCCAGCAGCGATTGGACAGGGGGTGAAACTGAAGCTTTCTTT
TRBD1 NA TRBJ2-1 TRBV28 CASSFGTGINEQFF TGTGCCAGCAGTTTTGGGACAGGGATCAATGAGCAGTTCTTC
TRBD2 NA TRBJ2-1 TRBV15 CAVGLAGSGEQFF TGTGCCGTTGGACTAGCGGGATCGGGTGAGCAGTTCTTC
TRBD1 NA TRBJ1-5 TRBV7-2 CASSFGTGALNQPQHF TGTGCCAGCAGCTTCGGGACAGGGGCCCTCAATCAGCCCCAGCATTTT
NA NA TRBJ2-7 TRBV10-1 CASSGSSYEQYF TGCGCCAGCAGTGGTAGCTCCTACGAGCAGTACTTC
TRBD1 NA TRBJ1-2 TRBV9 CASRETGDYYGYTF TGTGCCAGCAGAGAGACAGGGGACTACTATGGCTACACCTTC
TRBD1 NA TRBJ2-7 TRBV4-3 CASSQNRGPPYEQYF TGCGCCAGCAGCCAGAACAGGGGGCCACCCTACGAGCAGTACTTC
TRBD2 NA TRBJ2-3 TRBV5-1 CASSLTGLAGFTDTQYF TGCGCCAGCAGCTTAACGGGACTAGCGGGCTTCACAGATACGCAGTATTTT
NA NA TRBJ1-2 TRBV5-5 CASSPRDRINYGYTF TGTGCCAGCAGCCCCAGAGACAGAATTAACTATGGCTACACCTTC
NA NA TRBJ1-2 TRBV27 CASGEQGIYDGYTF TGTGCCAGCGGAGAACAGGGAATTTATGATGGCTACACCTTC
NA NA TRBJ1-3 TRBV15 CATSRDISSGNTIYF TGTGCCACCAGCAGGGATATTTCCTCTGGAAACACCATATATTTT
TRBD1 NA TRBJ2-2 TRBV9 CASGSGTGVAGELFF TGTGCCAGCGGATCCGGGACAGGGGTTGCCGGGGAGCTGTTTTTT
TRBD2 few TRBJ2-2 TRBV6-1 CASRGTITGELFF TGTGCCAGCAGAGGGACTATCACCGGGGAGCTGTTTTTT
NA NA TRBJ1-1 TRBV19 CASSLDSQFEAFF TGTGCCAGTAGTCTAGACAGTCAATTTGAAGCTTTCTTT
NA NA TRBJ1-2 TRBV27 CASSFAGDYGYTF TGTGCCAGCAGTTTCGCCGGGGACTATGGCTACACCTTC
NA NA TRBJ1-2 TRBV27 CASSPPGRSSYGYTF TGTGCCAGCAGTCCTCCGGGCCGATCCTCATATGGCTACACCTTC
TRBD2 NA TRBJ2-1 TRBV7-8 CASSLAPGLAGFSYNEQFF TGTGCCAGCAGCTTAGCGCCTGGGCTAGCGGGCTTTTCCTACAATGAGCAGTTCTTC
NA NA TRBJ1-5 TRBV2 CASSDFPGLDQPQHF TGTGCCAGCAGTGATTTTCCAGGGTTGGATCAGCCCCAGCATTTT
NA NA TRBJ2-3 TRBV5-6 CASKGFASTDTQYF TGTGCCAGCAAGGGGTTTGCTAGCACAGATACGCAGTATTTT
NA NA TRBJ2-7 TRBV19 CASSYRNSYEQYF TGTGCCAGTTCCTACAGGAACTCCTACGAGCAGTACTTC
TRBD2 once TRBJ2-7 TRBV27 CATSGGGMYEQYF TGTGCCACCTCCGGGGGGGGTATGTACGAGCAGTACTTC
NA NA TRBJ2-1 TRBV28 CASSLIENEQFF TGTGCCAGCAGTTTAATAGAAAATGAGCAGTTCTTC
TRBD1 NA TRBJ1-1 TRBV7-6 CASSLDPGQGNTEAFF TGTGCCAGCAGCTTAGATCCGGGACAGGGGAACACTGAAGCTTTCTTT
NA NA TRBJ2-7 TRBV10-3 CAISESGLAKGEQYF TGTGCCATCAGTGAGTCAGGGCTGGCGAAGGGCGAGCAGTACTTC
NA NA TRBJ2-7 TRBV10-3 CAISDRVYEQYF TGTGCCATCAGTGACAGGGTCTACGAGCAGTACTTC
TRBD2 NA TRBJ2-7 TRBV9 CASSASGSRDNPYEQYF TGTGCCAGCAGCGCCAGCGGGAGCCGGGACAACCCCTACGAGCAGTACTTC
NA NA TRBJ1-6 TRBV28 CASSLGTRTLGRNSPLHF TGTGCCAGCAGTTTAGGCACCCGGACTTTAGGACGAAATTCACCCCTCCACTTT
TRBD1 NA TRBJ2-3 TRBV4-3 CASSQGQGAADTQYF TGCGCCAGCAGCCAGGGACAGGGGGCCGCAGATACGCAGTATTTT
TRBD1 once TRBJ2-7 TRBV10-3 CAISVRDRDLEQYF TGTGCCATCAGTGTCCGGGACAGGGACTTGGAGCAGTACTTC
TRBD1 NA TRBJ2-7 TRBV28 CASSPYRGFAYEQYF TGTGCCAGCAGTCCATACAGGGGCTTTGCCTACGAGCAGTACTTC
NA once TRBJ2-2 TRBV6-5 CASRPELRTGELFF TGTGCCAGCAGACCAGAACTCCGCACCGGGGAGCTGTTTTTT
NA NA TRBJ1-5 TRBV18 CASSPGQPYSNQPQHF TGTGCCAGCTCACCGGGGCAGCCGTATAGCAATCAGCCCCAGCATTTT
NA few TRBJ2-7 TRBV7-2 CASSWGGGPQYF TGTGCCAGCAGCTGGGGGGGCGGACCGCAGTACTTC
NA NA TRBJ2-7 TRBV29-1 CSVLGAYEQYF TGCAGCGTCCTGGGGGCTTACGAGCAGTACTTC
NA NA TRBJ2-5 TRBV7-9 CASSLARGLGETQYF TGTGCCAGCAGCTTAGCGCGCGGCCTGGGAGAGACCCAGTACTTC
TRBD1 once TRBJ2-1 TRBV4-2 CASSHLGQGGNEQFF TGTGCCAGCAGTCACCTCGGACAGGGCGGCAATGAGCAGTTCTTC
NA once TRBJ2-5 TRBV7-9 CASSTGGGRQGLETQYF TGTGCCAGCAGCACAGGGGGGGGCAGGCAAGGGCTAGAGACCCAGTACTTC
NA NA TRBJ2-6 TRBV29-1 CSVVDGRSGANVLTF TGCAGCGTTGTGGACGGACGCTCTGGGGCCAACGTCCTGACTTTC
NA NA TRBJ2-7 TRBV7-9 CASSLKRLPYEQYF TGTGCCAGCAGCCTAAAAAGGCTTCCTTACGAGCAGTACTTC
NA NA TRBJ2-3 TRBV4-2 CASSLGVAGRTDTQYF TGTGCCAGCAGCCTCGGAGTTGCGGGACGCACAGATACGCAGTATTTT
NA NA TRBJ1-5 TRBV5-4 CASSFQGGNQPQHF TGTGCCAGCAGCTTCCAGGGCGGGAATCAGCCCCAGCATTTT
NA NA TRBJ2-2 TRBV9 CASSVALAAGRTGELFF TGTGCCAGCAGCGTCGCCCTGGCCGCGGGACGCACCGGGGAGCTGTTTTTT